These 15 T cell receptor beta chains were all obtained from the same sample, sequenced in a study of T cell changes during pregnancy in multiple sclerosis. Sequencing was performed with immunoSEQ multiplex PCR; in TCRdb, only in-frame clones are kept and a portion is missing. The sample holds just under 40,000 clones, just over 90% seen once. Source: CD4+ T cells from peripheral blood mononuclear cells, taken in the first trimester of pregnancy. These receptors originate from a female donor in good health, enrolled as a control in a pregnancy study.

V and J are TRBV14 and TRBJ2-7, with TRBD1 as a possible D gene (5 bases). Germline loops: CDR1 SGHDN, CDR2 FVKESK. The CDR3 contains 17 residues. V was trimmed by 0 bases and J by 2 bases, leaving 17 bases between them. The DNA of the CDR3 is TGTGCCAGCAGCCAAGATTTGTCCCCAGGGTATGCCTACGAGCAGTACTTC. This encodes CASSQDLSPGYAYEQYF.

J is TRBJ1-4 and V is TRBV19, with D possibly matching TRBD1 (6 bases). Germline-derived CDR1 and CDR2 are LNHDA and SQIVND (reference sequence). V shed 3 bases and J shed 7 bases, with 15 bases lying between them. The CDR3 runs to 15 residues. The CDR3 region is CASSIVQGWSEKLFF. The DNA for the CDR3 is TGTGCCAGTAGTATTGTGCAGGGGTGGAGTGAAAAACTGTTTTTT.

V is TRBV5-1 and J is TRBJ1-2; TRBD1 matches 10 bases. Germline lookup yields CDR1 SGHRS and CDR2 YFSETQ. Trimming took 4 bases from V and 8 from J; bases not matched to a gene: 11. CDR3 size: 15 residues. CDR3 bases: TGCGCCAGCAGCGCGTCCGGGACAGGGGATGGGGGCTACACCTTC. Protein: CASSASGTGDGGYTF.

The CDR3 nucleotides are TGTGCCAGCAGCTCTCTCTCTTCTGAAGCTTTCTTT. This gives the protein CASSSLSSEAFF. The rearrangement joins TRBV7-2 to TRBJ1-1; D remains unclear. CDR3 size: 12 residues. The germline gives CDR1 SGHTA, CDR2 FQGNSA. V was cut by 4 bases and J by 6 bases, with 9 bases left in between.

This clone showed up just once. This CDR3 reads CASSLGRRRQGVANTGELFF. CDR3 coding DNA: TGCGCCAGCAGCTTGGGCCGTAGAAGGCAGGGGGTAGCGAACACCGGGGAGCTGTTTTTT. This sequence joins TRBV5-1 and TRBJ2-2; 7 nucleotides align to TRBD1. This CDR3 has 20 residues. Trimming removed 0 bases from V and 0 bases from J; junction bases left unmatched: 14. Per the germline V gene, CDR1 is SGHRS and CDR2 is YFSETQ.

J is TRBJ2-2 and V is TRBV11-3; tentatively, D is TRBD1 (6 bases). The CDR3 loop spans 15 amino acids. V was clipped by 4 bases and J by 0 bases, with 9 bases between them. The germline V gene encodes CDR1 SGHNT and CDR2 YENEEA. DNA of the CDR3: TGTGCCAGCAGCTCCCGGACAGCGAACACCGGGGAGCTGTTTTTT. It codes for CASSSRTANTGELFF.

This clone appeared a few times. This chain links TRBV7-3 with TRBJ2-2, with D unresolved. Trimming took 6 bases from V and 0 from J, leaving 8 bases between them. The CDR3 sequence is 14 residues long. Germline assignment: CDR1 SGHTA and CDR2 FQGTGA. CDR3 bases: TGTGCCAGCAGTCCCCTTCCGAACACCGGGGAGCTGTTTTTT. Encoded protein: CASSPLPNTGELFF.

The genes are TRBV7-2 and TRBJ1-5, with TRBD1 matching over 7 bases. Germline trimming cut 1 base from V and 0 bases from J; bases unmatched to any gene: 3. This CDR3 spans 16 amino acids. The germline CDR1 and CDR2 sequences are SGHTA and FQGNSA. CDR3 in amino acids: CASSLEGQISNQPQHF. CDR3 DNA: TGTGCCAGCAGCTTAGAGGGACAGATTAGCAATCAGCCCCAGCATTTT.

The chain combines TRBV30 with TRBJ1-5; 10 nucleotides match TRBD1. V was pared by 0 bases and J by 4 bases, with 15 bases of the junction left unmatched. CDR1 and CDR2 from the germline V gene are GTSNPN and SVGIG (reference sequence). The CDR3 spans 19 residues. The CDR3 is CAWSVPGGRTGGMNQPQHF. CDR3 nucleotide sequence: TGTGCCTGGAGTGTACCGGGTGGAAGGACAGGGGGAATGAATCAGCCCCAGCATTTT.

The chain combines TRBV6-1 with TRBJ1-5; no definite D call. CDR3 length equals 12 residues. Germline values: CDR1 MNHNS, CDR2 SASEGT. V lost 4 bases and J 9 bases, leaving 10 bases between the germline ends. The CDR3 DNA reads as TGTGCCAGCAGTGTTCTGGCATCGCCCCAGCATTTT. Its translation is CASSVLASPQHF.

The chain links TRBV6-5 to TRBJ2-1, with D perhaps TRBD1 (5 bases). V lost 0 bases to trimming and J lost 12 bases, with 15 bases between them. From germline, CDR1 is MNHEY and CDR2 SVGAGI. The CDR3 is 14 amino acids. CDR3 residues: CASSYSSGSDGQFF. DNA for the CDR3: TGTGCCAGCAGTTACTCTTCAGGGTCCGATGGGCAGTTCTTC.

The DNA for the CDR3 is TGTGCCAGTAGTATAGAAAGGGGGTATGAGCAGTTCTTC. It codes for CASSIERGYEQFF. The J gene is TRBJ2-1, the V gene TRBV19; D might be TRBD1 (6 bases). CDR3 length equals 13 residues. V dropped 0 bases and J dropped 8 bases, with 8 bases sitting between them. From germline, CDR1 is LNHDA and CDR2 SQIVND (reference sequence).

The genes are TRBV13 and TRBJ2-5, with TRBD1 identical over 7 bases. The V gene's germline CDR1 is PRHDT and CDR2 FYEKMQ (reference sequence). CDR3 size: 14 residues. Losses at the gene ends were 5 bases for V and 4 bases for J; bases not matched to a gene: 7. The CDR3 nucleotides read TGTGCCAGCAGCCGACAGGGCTCCTCAGAGACCCAGTACTTC. Protein sequence: CASSRQGSSETQYF.

The chain couples TRBV19 to TRBJ2-2; 11 bases fit TRBD1. CDR3 length equals 17 residues. The germline V gene encodes CDR1 LNHDA and CDR2 SQIVND (reference sequence). The V and J ends lost 2 bases and 8 bases, in that order; junction bases with no gene match: 10. As DNA, the CDR3 is TGTGCCAGTAGTATAAACCCGGGACAGGGGGTTCTTGGGGAGCTGTTTTTT. Its protein product is CASSINPGQGVLGELFF.

This chain joins TRBV19 and TRBJ1-1; 9 bases match TRBD1. V was clipped by 5 bases and J by 5 bases; unmatched bases: 6. The length of the CDR3 is 14 residues. Germline V lookup: CDR1 LNHDA, CDR2 SQIVND (reference sequence). CDR3 bases: TGTGCCAGTAGTTATATGGGACAGGGTACTGAAGCTTTCTTT. Protein sequence: CASSYMGQGTEAFF.